Below are 27 T cell receptor beta chains sequenced from a single sample in a study of T cells expressing NK-cell markers. TCRdb reprocessed the 5' RACE reads, keeping one entry per CDR3 protein, no DNA. This listing includes a few hundred thousand distinct CDR3 sequences. The sample was blood T cells: a sorted CD56 or NKG2C T cell subset, CD4+ or CD8+ T cells, or bulk PBMC T cells (not recorded which). Receptors were obtained from a man aged 18-75 years in good health.

The chain carries TRBV2 and TRBJ2-7; lacking DNA, the TRBD1 call made by TCRdb goes unchecked. CDR3 length: 11 residues. Germline values: CDR1 SNHLY, CDR2 FYNNEI. The CDR3 is CASRGAAEQYF.

The rearrangement uses TRBV10-3 and TRBJ1-6; the TRBD1 assignment by TCRdb is unverifiable without DNA. The CDR3 spans 19 residues. Germline CDR1 is ENHRY and CDR2 is SYGVKD. This chain's CDR3 is CAIGGPGTGVLAERKPLHF.

J is TRBJ2-7 and V is TRBV28; checking the TCRdb D call of TRBD1 is not possible without DNA. The CDR3 totals 16 residues. In germline, CDR1 is MDHEN, CDR2 SYDVKM. CDR3 loop: CASSTLWGGGPFEQYF.

The chain couples TRBV3-1 to TRBJ2-2; without DNA, the TCRdb call of TRBD1 cannot be checked. The CDR3 sequence is 16 residues long. Germline lookup yields CDR1 LGHDT and CDR2 YNNKEL (reference sequence). The CDR3 spells CASSRGTTPNTGELFF.

The chain is built from TRBV7-8 and TRBJ2-7; TCRdb returns TRBD1, unconfirmable since there is no DNA. CDR3 length: 15 residues. The V gene's germline CDR1 is SGHVS and CDR2 FQNEAQ. The CDR3 region is CASSFNSRGAYEQYF.

The genes are TRBV5-1 and TRBJ1-1. Germline CDR1 reads SGHRS; CDR2 reads YFSETQ. This CDR3 has 13 residues. The CDR3 spells CASRGLSDTEAFF.

The chain joins TRBV5-1 to TRBJ2-3. The CDR3 is 13 amino acids. The germline V gene encodes CDR1 SGHRS and CDR2 YFSETQ. The CDR3 region is CASSLSGSDTQYF.

This chain joins TRBV5-1 and TRBJ1-3. Germline V gene data show CDR1 as SGHRS and CDR2 as YFSETQ. This CDR3 contains 16 residues. The CDR3 reads CASSLGVFLGGNTIYF.

V gene TRBV3-1 combines with J gene TRBJ2-3; there is no DNA to check the TCRdb D call of TRBD1. This CDR3 contains 12 residues. CDR1 is LGHDT, CDR2 YNNKEL, per germline (reference sequence). CDR3 region: CASSPDRAAQYF.

The chain links TRBV6-6 to TRBJ2-7; TCRdb returns TRBD1, unconfirmable since there is no DNA. The length of the CDR3 is 12 residues. In germline, CDR1 is MNHNY, CDR2 SVGAGI (reference sequence). CDR3 sequence reads: CASSGGWYEQYF.

V gene TRBV27 combines with J gene TRBJ2-7; TCRdb picks TRBD2, but there is no DNA to check that call. Germline CDR1 MNHEY, CDR2 SMNVEV (reference sequence). The CDR3 spans 15 residues. The CDR3: CASSLYGGYSYEQYF.

This sequence joins TRBV3-1 and TRBJ1-2; TCRdb's D call of TRBD1 is untestable without DNA. CDR1 is LGHDT, CDR2 YNNKEL, per germline (reference sequence). The CDR3 runs to 15 residues. CDR3: CASSLGTSQNYGYTF.

This chain uses TRBV18 with TRBJ2-7; TCRdb selects TRBD2, and the lack of DNA leaves this call unchecked. The CDR3 covers 13 residues. The V gene's germline CDR1 is KGHSH and CDR2 LQKENI. The CDR3 spells CASSPSPWFEQYF.

V usage is TRBV6-5 and J usage is TRBJ1-1; TCRdb designates TRBD1, a call that cannot be tested without DNA. Germline values: CDR1 MNHEY, CDR2 SVGAGI. The CDR3 covers 14 residues. This CDR3 reads CASSDSQGATEAFF.

The rearrangement joins TRBV15 to TRBJ2-1; TCRdb names TRBD2, which stays unverified in the absence of DNA. CDR1 and CDR2 (germline): LNHNV, YYDKDF (reference sequence). CDR3 size: 15 residues. The CDR3 loop is CATSRDRGTYNEQFF. Combining the CDR3 with reference TRBV15 and TRBJ2-1 gives the whole variable domain DAMVIQNPRYQVTQFGKPVTLSCSQTLNHNVMYWYQQKSSQAPKLLFHYYDKDFNNEADTPDNFQSRRPNTSFCFLDIRSPGLGDTAMYLCATSRDRGTYNEQFFGPGTRLTVL.

This chain joins TRBV5-1 and TRBJ2-1; TCRdb's D call, TRBD2, is unchecked because there is no DNA. The germline V gene encodes CDR1 SGHRS and CDR2 YFSETQ. CDR3 length: 15 residues. The CDR3 spells CASKNGTSFSGEQFF.

This chain joins TRBV3-1 and TRBJ2-3; TCRdb picks TRBD2, but there is no DNA to check that call. The CDR3 length is 20 residues. CDR1 LGHDT and CDR2 YNNKEL come from the germline V gene (reference sequence). CDR3: CASSQDSGTSGGVNTDTQYF.

The V call is TRBV9, the J call TRBJ2-1; no DNA is available, so the TRBD2 call from TCRdb remains unchecked. CDR1 and CDR2 (germline): SGDLS, YYNGEE. This CDR3 region has 17 residues. CDR3 in amino acids: CASSVVSSGGASNEQFF.

The chain recombines TRBV28 with TRBJ1-2. This CDR3 is built from 12 residues. CDR1 and CDR2 from the germline V gene are MDHEN and SYDVKM. The chain's CDR3 is CASSLGYDSYTF.

The V gene is TRBV7-8, the J gene TRBJ1-2; TCRdb calls TRBD1, which cannot be checked without DNA. CDR3 length: 14 amino acids. Germline CDR1 reads SGHVS; CDR2 reads FQNEAQ. The chain's CDR3 is CASSLGETGLGYTF.

The chain combines TRBV27 with TRBJ2-1; without DNA, the TCRdb call of TRBD1 cannot be checked. Germline CDR1 is MNHEY and CDR2 is SMNVEV (reference sequence). This CDR3 region has 14 residues. The CDR3 region is CASSLRPGSREQFF.

The CDR3 reads CASIGLAGASDTQYF. The rearrangement joins TRBV19 to TRBJ2-3; without DNA, the TCRdb call of TRBD2 cannot be checked. Germline V gene lookup returns CDR1 LNHDA and CDR2 SQIVND (reference sequence). This CDR3 contains 15 residues.

The V and J genes are TRBV12-3 or TRBV12-4 and TRBJ2-4; TCRdb gives TRBD1 as the D gene, but with no DNA this cannot be confirmed. The CDR3 loop spans 16 amino acids. CDR3: CASSAAGGLAKNIQYF.

This chain uses TRBV2 with TRBJ1-6. The CDR3 length is 13 residues. Germline V gives CDR1 SNHLY, CDR2 FYNNEI. CDR3: CASVFRANSPLHF.

V is TRBV20-1 and J is TRBJ2-7; the D gene TCRdb calls, TRBD1, cannot be checked with no DNA. Germline V gene data show CDR1 as DFQATT and CDR2 as SNEGSKA (reference sequence). The CDR3 contains 13 residues. CDR3 loop: CSKYRDRGPEQYF.

The V call is TRBV12-5, the J call TRBJ1-6; as DNA is missing, the TRBD1 call by TCRdb cannot be tested. This CDR3 spans 13 amino acids. Germline assignment: CDR1 LGHNT and CDR2 FRNRAP. CDR3: CASGGDRGNDLHF.

The rearrangement uses TRBV6-1 and TRBJ1-4; TCRdb lists TRBD1, though no DNA is available to test this call. The germline V gene encodes CDR1 MNHNS and CDR2 SASEGT. The CDR3 loop spans 16 amino acids. Here the CDR3 reads CASSEEAGTGGEKLFF.